This T cell receptor beta chain was captured by sequencing in a study of sequential checkpoint blockade in melanoma. Across the study: Arm A got nivolumab then ipilimumab; arm B the reverse, 1:1.

Repertoires were generated with immunoSEQ multiplex PCR, while TCRdb's copy carries only in-frame clones and drops some. The table has 40,000 or so clones, 70% to 90% seen once; the top ten hold roughly 12%. CDR1 SEHNR and CDR2 FQNEAQ come from the germline V gene (reference sequence). The CDR3 spans 12 residues. Trimming removed 7 bases from V and 2 bases from J, with 6 bases in between. Treatment indicated: randomized to nivolumab then ipilimumab (arm A) or the reverse (arm B). Patients had received no earlier DNA-damaging chemotherapy. Live CD3+CD8+ CD19− CD56− cells were sorted from PBMCs. The rearrangement joins TRBV7-9 to TRBJ2-1; maybe TRBD1 (6 bases). The TCR was taken from a human donor with melanoma. Sequenced material: CD8+ T cells sorted from blood (inferred from file names), taken from a patient given nivolumab and ipilimumab in sequence. The CDR3 DNA is TGTGCCAGCAACAGGGCCTACAATGAGCAGTTCTTC. As protein: CASNRAYNEQFF. The full variable domain, with the rest looked up from reference TRBV7-9 and TRBJ2-1, is DTGVSQNPRHKITKRGQNVTFRCDPISEHNRLYWYRQTLGQGPEFLTYFQNEAQLEKSRLLSDRFSAERPKGSFSTLEIQRTEQGDSAMYLCASNRAYNEQFFGPGTRLTVL.